The rows below give T cell receptor beta chains drawn from one sample of a study of blood T cell repertoires in COVID-19. The assay was immunoSEQ multiplex PCR, and TCRdb's table has in-frame clones only and misses some. This table holds some 150,000 clones, approximately 87% found once. Sequenced sample: peripheral blood. The source is a man aged 50-59 years who had recovered from COVID-19. The conserved cysteine and the conserved F or W are not part of the CDR3 here. The D gene is left open where the match is weak.

ASSQSENMNTEAF,TRBV3-1/TRBV3-2,NA,TRBJ1-1,13
ASREGRNQPQH,TRBV6-5,NA,TRBJ1-5,11
AISPGQGANNEQF,TRBV10-3,TRBD1,TRBJ2-1,13
ASSYRSGAVNTEAF,TRBV6-5,NA,TRBJ1-1,14
ASSFHGQVPYEQY,TRBV5-4,NA,TRBJ2-7,13
ASSPRDSYQPQH,TRBV19,NA,TRBJ1-5,12
ATSDLSIKTDTEAF,TRBV24-1,NA,TRBJ1-1,14
ASSRTGQANEKLF,TRBV6-5,NA,TRBJ1-4,13
ASSLVLGVQSTGELF,TRBV7-6,NA,TRBJ2-2,15
ASSPPGEGYGYT,TRBV18,NA,TRBJ1-2,12
ASSLVGRAASYEQY,TRBV7-2,NA,TRBJ2-7,14
ASTLTFIGNQPQH,TRBV6-5,NA,TRBJ1-5,13
ASSRTENYGYT,TRBV6-2/TRBV6-3,NA,TRBJ1-2,11
ASSQDRDVAGVRDTQY,TRBV3-1/TRBV3-2,TRBD2,TRBJ2-3,16
ASSQDKGYYGYT,TRBV14,NA,TRBJ1-2,12
ASSPTRTGPSLF,TRBV3-1/TRBV3-2,TRBD1,TRBJ1-4,12
ASSYSLGGDQETQY,TRBV6-5,NA,TRBJ2-5,14
ASSLAYGGTGELF,TRBV7-9,NA,TRBJ2-2,13
ASSQDHWDIMNTGELF,TRBV4-3,NA,TRBJ2-2,16
ASTGVAGGGDEQF,TRBV27,TRBD2,TRBJ2-1,13
ASSPIRGASNTGELF,TRBV18,NA,TRBJ2-2,15
ASSQVGGHQPQH,TRBV3-1/TRBV3-2,TRBD1,TRBJ1-5,12
ASSQDPAGAYNEQF,TRBV4-3,TRBD2,TRBJ2-1,14
ASGLYGGSQPQH,TRBV12-5,NA,TRBJ1-5,12
ASSSVDRANYGYT,TRBV7-9,TRBD1,TRBJ1-2,13
ASSVDLNTEAF,TRBV9,NA,TRBJ1-1,11
SADGGDGSF,TRBV20-1,NA,TRBJ1-1,9
ASSRGLAGQETQY,TRBV18,TRBD2,TRBJ2-5,13
ASSLVAGGAMETQY,TRBV5-1,TRBD2,TRBJ2-5,14
ASSPLTGLNEQF,TRBV11-3,TRBD1,TRBJ2-1,12
ASSARDRGVEAF,TRBV19,TRBD1,TRBJ1-1,12
ASRIGREGNQPQH,TRBV2,NA,TRBJ1-5,13
ASRLGQGGSTEAF,TRBV7-6,TRBD1,TRBJ1-1,13
ASSSGGAKNIQY,TRBV7-8,TRBD2,TRBJ2-4,12
ASSRYKNTEAF,TRBV6-5,NA,TRBJ1-1,11
ASSLGYGRVENEQF,TRBV5-5,NA,TRBJ2-1,14